The clone carrying this TCR beta chain occurred a few times. This sample stems from a study of early T cells in non-severe SARS-CoV-2 infection. Study details: Investigators sequenced bulk RNA drawn from unsorted whole blood, and chains remained unpaired.

Looked up from germline, CDR1 is LGHDT and CDR2 is YNNKEL (reference sequence). This CDR3 region has 16 residues. Trimming took 0 bases from V and 7 from J; bases not matched to a gene: 10. TCRdb re-called the 5' RACE reads through MiXCR, storing one row per CDR3 protein. The data show around 81,000 distinct CDR3 sequences, 14% seen once. The chain recombines TRBV3-1 with TRBJ2-7, with TRBD2 matching over 9 bases. This sequence originates from an adult who was a healthcare worker with PCR-confirmed SARS-CoV-2 infection or an uninfected control (not recorded which). The source material was whole blood. The CDR3 nucleotides read TGTGCCAGCAGCCAAGATTTGACTAGCGGTTCGAGGGAGCAGTACTTC. Its protein product is CASSQDLTSGSREQYF.